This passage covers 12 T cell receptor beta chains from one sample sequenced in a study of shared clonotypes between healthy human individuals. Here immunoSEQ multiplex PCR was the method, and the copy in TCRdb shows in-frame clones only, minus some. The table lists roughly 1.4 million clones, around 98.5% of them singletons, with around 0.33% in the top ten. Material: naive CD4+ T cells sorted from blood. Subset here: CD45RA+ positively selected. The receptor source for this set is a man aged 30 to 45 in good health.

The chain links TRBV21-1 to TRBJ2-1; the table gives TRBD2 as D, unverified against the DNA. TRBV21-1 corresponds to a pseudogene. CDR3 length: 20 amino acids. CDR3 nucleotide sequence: TGTGCCAGCAGCAAAGGGAGGTGGGGGCCTAGCGGGCGCTCCTACAATGAGCAGTTCTTC. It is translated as CASSKGRWGPSGRSYNEQFF.

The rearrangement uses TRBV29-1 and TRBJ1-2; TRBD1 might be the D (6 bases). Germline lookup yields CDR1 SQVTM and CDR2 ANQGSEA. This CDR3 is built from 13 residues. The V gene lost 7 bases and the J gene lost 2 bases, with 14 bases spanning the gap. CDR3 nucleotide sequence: TGCAGCGCCGAGGGGGGGTCCAACTATGGCTACACCTTC. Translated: CSAEGGSNYGYTF.

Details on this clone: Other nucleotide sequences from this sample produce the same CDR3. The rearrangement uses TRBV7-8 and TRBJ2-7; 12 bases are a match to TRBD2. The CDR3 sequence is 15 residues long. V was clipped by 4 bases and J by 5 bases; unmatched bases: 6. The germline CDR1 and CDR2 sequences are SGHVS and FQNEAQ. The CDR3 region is CASSSLAGGPHEQYF. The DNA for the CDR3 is TGTGCCAGCAGCTCCCTAGCGGGAGGGCCGCACGAGCAGTACTTC. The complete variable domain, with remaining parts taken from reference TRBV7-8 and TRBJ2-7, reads GAGVSQSPRYKVAKRGQDVALRCDPISGHVSLFWYQQALGQGPEFLTYFQNEAQLDKSGLPSDRFFAERPEGSVSTLKIQRTQQEDSAVYLCASSSLAGGPHEQYFGPGTRLTVT.

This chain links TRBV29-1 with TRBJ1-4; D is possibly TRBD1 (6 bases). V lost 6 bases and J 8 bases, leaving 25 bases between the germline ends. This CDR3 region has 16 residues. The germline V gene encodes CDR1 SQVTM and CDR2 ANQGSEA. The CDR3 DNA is TGCAGCGTCCTGGGTCTCCGAGGGCGAGGGGGAGAAAAACTGTTTTTT. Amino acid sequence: CSVLGLRGRGGEKLFF.

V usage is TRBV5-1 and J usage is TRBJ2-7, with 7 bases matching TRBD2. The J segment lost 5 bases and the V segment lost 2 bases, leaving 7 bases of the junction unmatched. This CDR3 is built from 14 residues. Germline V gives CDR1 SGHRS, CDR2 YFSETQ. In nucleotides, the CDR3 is TGCGCCAGCAGCTTAGGAGGGAGGGTCCACGAGCAGTACTTC. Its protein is CASSLGGRVHEQYF.

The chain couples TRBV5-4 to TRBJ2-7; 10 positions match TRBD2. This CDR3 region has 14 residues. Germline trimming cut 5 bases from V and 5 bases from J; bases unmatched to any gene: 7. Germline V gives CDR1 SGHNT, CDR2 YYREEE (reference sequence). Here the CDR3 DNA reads TGTGCCAGCAGACTAGCGGGACCGTCCCACGAGCAGTACTTC. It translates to CASRLAGPSHEQYF.

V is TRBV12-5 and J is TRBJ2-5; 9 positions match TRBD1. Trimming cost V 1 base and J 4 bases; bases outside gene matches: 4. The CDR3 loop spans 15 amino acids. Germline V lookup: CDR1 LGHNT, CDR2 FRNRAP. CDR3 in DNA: TGTGCTAGTGGTTTGGATGGACAGGGGAGAGAGACCCAGTACTTC. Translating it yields CASGLDGQGRETQYF.

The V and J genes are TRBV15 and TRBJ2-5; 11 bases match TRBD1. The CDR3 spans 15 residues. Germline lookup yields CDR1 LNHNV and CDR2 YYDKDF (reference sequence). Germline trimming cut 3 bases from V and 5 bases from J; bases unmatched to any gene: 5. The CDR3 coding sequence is TGTGCCACCAGCAGGGCGGGGGACAGGGGGGAGACCCAGTACTTC. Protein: CATSRAGDRGETQYF.

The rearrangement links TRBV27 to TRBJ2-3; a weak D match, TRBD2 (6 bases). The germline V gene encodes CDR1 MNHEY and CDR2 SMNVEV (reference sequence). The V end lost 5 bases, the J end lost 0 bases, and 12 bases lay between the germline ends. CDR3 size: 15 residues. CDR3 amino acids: CASSPRDPSTDTQYF. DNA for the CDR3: TGTGCCAGCAGTCCGCGGGACCCCAGCACAGATACGCAGTATTTT.

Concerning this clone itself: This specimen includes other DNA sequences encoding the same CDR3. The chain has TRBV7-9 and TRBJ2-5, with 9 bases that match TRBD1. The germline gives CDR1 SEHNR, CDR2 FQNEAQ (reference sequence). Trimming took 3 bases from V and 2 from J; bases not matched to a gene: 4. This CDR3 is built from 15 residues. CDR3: CASSLGDRDQETQYF. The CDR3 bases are TGTGCCAGCAGCTTGGGGGACAGGGATCAAGAGACCCAGTACTTC.

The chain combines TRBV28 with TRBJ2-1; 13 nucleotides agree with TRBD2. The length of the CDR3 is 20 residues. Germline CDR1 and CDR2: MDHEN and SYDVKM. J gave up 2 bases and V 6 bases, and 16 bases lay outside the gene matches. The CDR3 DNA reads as TGTGCCAGCAGCTATCACCTCGGGACTAGCGGGAAATACACCTACAATGAGCAGTTCTTC. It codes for CASSYHLGTSGKYTYNEQFF.

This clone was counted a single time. The CDR3 sequence is CASLEPANNEQFF. CDR3 sequence (DNA): TGCGCCAGCTTAGAGCCGGCGAACAATGAGCAGTTCTTC. The V call is TRBV5-1, the J call TRBJ2-1; D not certain. The CDR3 contains 13 residues. Trimming removed 7 bases from V and 5 bases from J, with 13 bases in between. Germline CDR1 SGHRS, CDR2 YFSETQ.